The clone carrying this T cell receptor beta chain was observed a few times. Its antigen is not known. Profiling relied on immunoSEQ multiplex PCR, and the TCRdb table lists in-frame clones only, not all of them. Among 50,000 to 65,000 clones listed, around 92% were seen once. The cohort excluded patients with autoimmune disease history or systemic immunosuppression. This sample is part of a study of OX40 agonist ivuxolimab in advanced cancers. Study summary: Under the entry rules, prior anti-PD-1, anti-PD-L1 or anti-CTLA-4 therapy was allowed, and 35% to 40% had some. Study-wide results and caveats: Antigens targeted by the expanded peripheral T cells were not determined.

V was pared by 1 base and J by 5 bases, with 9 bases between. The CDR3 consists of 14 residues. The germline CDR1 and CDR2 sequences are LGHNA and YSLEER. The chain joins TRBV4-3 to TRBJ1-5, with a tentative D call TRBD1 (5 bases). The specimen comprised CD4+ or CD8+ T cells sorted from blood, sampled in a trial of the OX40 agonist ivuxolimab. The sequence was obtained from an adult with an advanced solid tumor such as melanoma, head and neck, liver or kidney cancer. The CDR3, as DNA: TGCGCCAGCAGCCAAGCAGGGTCTGATCAGCCCCAGCATTTT. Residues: CASSQAGSDQPQHF.